The 28 T cell receptor beta chains in this list originate from one sample, sequenced in a study of T cell responses to AZD1222 COVID-19 vaccine. Sequenced by immunoSEQ multiplex PCR; TCRdb stores in-frame clones only, minus some. This table has about 140,000 clones, about 92% appearing once. This specimen consisted of peripheral blood, obtained after recovery from COVID-19. Every receptor here comes from an adult who had recovered from COVID-19.

V usage is TRBV9 and J usage is TRBJ2-3; TRBD2 agrees at 8 bases. V was pared by 4 bases and J by 0 bases, with 4 bases of the junction left unmatched. CDR3 length: 15 amino acids. The germline gives CDR1 SGDLS, CDR2 YYNGEE. Here the CDR3 DNA reads TGTGCCAGCAGCCCAAGCGGGGGTAGCACAGATACGCAGTATTTT. Amino acid sequence: CASSPSGGSTDTQYF.

The rearrangement links TRBV29-1 to TRBJ1-2; D is undetermined. V was trimmed by 0 bases and J by 8 bases, leaving 10 bases between them. The CDR3 runs to 12 residues. CDR1 and CDR2 from the germline V gene are SQVTM and ANQGSEA. CDR3 bases: TGCAGCGTTGAAGAAGGGATCGGCGGCTACACCTTC. It specifies CSVEEGIGGYTF. Variable domain in full (rest from reference TRBV29-1 and TRBJ1-2): SAVISQKPSRDICQRGTSLTIQCQVDSQVTMMFWYRQQPGQSLTLIATANQGSEATYESGFVIDKFPISRPNLTFSTLTVSNMSPEDSSIYLCSVEEGIGGYTFGSGTRLTVV.

The chain carries TRBV5-5 and TRBJ2-5, with 9 bases fitting TRBD1. The CDR3 extends over 16 amino acids. Losses at the gene ends were 5 bases for V and 4 bases for J; bases not matched to a gene: 12. CDR1 SGHKS and CDR2 YYEKEE come from the germline V gene (reference sequence). This CDR3 is CASRASGTGLPETQYF. CDR3 sequence (DNA): TGTGCCAGCAGGGCCTCCGGGACAGGGCTGCCAGAGACCCAGTACTTC.

The chain has TRBV6-5 and TRBJ2-1; possible D gene TRBD2, 7 bases. This CDR3 contains 14 residues. The germline V and J ends were trimmed by 8 bases and 10 bases, with 21 bases remaining between them. Germline loops: CDR1 MNHEY, CDR2 SVGAGI. CDR3 amino acids: CASCRGGSTEEQFF. The CDR3 region has the DNA TGTGCCAGCTGTAGGGGGGGCTCAACTGAGGAGCAGTTCTTC.

This chain uses TRBV12-3 or TRBV12-4 with TRBJ1-3; the D gene is possibly TRBD1 (6 bases). Deletions cut 6 bases from V and 11 bases from J, with 11 bases between. The CDR3 totals 11 residues. CDR3: CASSPGQSIYF. The CDR3 DNA reads as TGTGCCAGCAGCCCGGGACAATCCATATATTTT.

V gene TRBV9 combines with J gene TRBJ1-2; D unclear. Germline V gene sequence: CDR1 SGDLS, CDR2 YYNGEE. There are 16 residues in the CDR3. V lost 3 bases and J lost 8, with 23 bases in between. The CDR3 DNA reads TGTGCCAGCAGCGAAGTCGGCTGGGGTGACCTGGGGGGCTACACCTTC. Amino acid sequence: CASSEVGWGDLGGYTF.

The rearrangement joins TRBV10-2 to TRBJ1-5; 12 bases map to TRBD1. This CDR3 spans 17 amino acids. The germline V gene encodes CDR1 WSHSY and CDR2 SAAADI. V lost 2 bases, J lost 6 bases, and 8 bases stayed unmatched. Here the CDR3 reads CASSESWDRGRGQPQHF. The CDR3 nucleotides are TGCGCCAGCAGTGAGAGCTGGGACAGGGGGCGCGGTCAGCCCCAGCATTTT.

This chain connects TRBV19 to TRBJ2-5, with 13 bases fitting TRBD2. The germline CDR1 and CDR2 sequences are LNHDA and SQIVND (reference sequence). CDR3 length: 16 residues. Losses at the gene ends were 5 bases for V and 4 bases for J; bases not matched to a gene: 7. The CDR3 nucleotides are TGTGCCAGTAGTCCGCGGACTAGCGGGAGCAGAGAGACCCAGTACTTC. This codes for CASSPRTSGSRETQYF.

The chain has TRBV30 and TRBJ2-7; D may be TRBD1 or TRBD2 (5 bases each). The V and J ends lost 7 bases and 2 bases respectively, with 30 bases between them. Germline V gives CDR1 GTSNPN, CDR2 SVGIG (reference sequence). This CDR3 is built from 18 residues. The CDR3 spells CAYLRSGYPRTPPYEQYF. CDR3 DNA sequence: TGTGCCTACCTTCGATCGGGATACCCGCGGACACCCCCCTACGAGCAGTACTTC.

This chain uses TRBV29-1 with TRBJ2-2; 11 bases fit TRBD1. There are 14 residues in the CDR3. V lost 7 bases and J lost 4; bases outside the gene matches: 5. Germline V lookup: CDR1 SQVTM, CDR2 ANQGSEA. The chain's CDR3 is CSDGGQGATGELFF. DNA for the CDR3: TGCAGCGACGGCGGACAGGGGGCCACCGGGGAGCTGTTTTTT.

The chain uses TRBV7-3 and TRBJ2-3; 9 bases are shared with TRBD2. The CDR3 totals 14 residues. CDR1 is SGHTA and CDR2 is FQGTGA in the germline V gene. After removal of 6 bases from V and 7 bases from J, the junction contained 8 bases not matched to a gene. CDR3 nucleotide sequence: TGTGCCAGCAGTAGCGGGCTAGCGGGAAATACGCAGTATTTT. This encodes CASSSGLAGNTQYF.

Only a few counts were recorded for this clone. The chain joins TRBV4-1 to TRBJ2-1; D may correspond to TRBD1 or TRBD2 (5 bases each). The CDR3 is made up of 17 amino acids. The germline CDR1 and CDR2 sequences are MGHRA and YSYEKL. V lost 5 bases and J 4 bases, leaving 21 bases between the germline ends. CDR3 coding DNA: TGCGCCAGCAGCTCCACCCTTGGGGGAGCGCGGTACAATGAGCAGTTCTTC. Its translation is CASSSTLGGARYNEQFF.

The chain links TRBV28 to TRBJ2-7; 7 nucleotides align to TRBD2. Germline CDR1 and CDR2: MDHEN and SYDVKM. CDR3 length equals 12 residues. Trimming cost V 5 bases and J 7 bases; bases outside gene matches: 5. The CDR3 DNA reads as TGTGCCAGCAGTGGTTTCGGGGGGGAGCAGTACTTC. This translates into CASSGFGGEQYF.

The V call is TRBV7-3, the J call TRBJ1-6; tentatively, D is TRBD1 (5 bases). This CDR3 spans 15 amino acids. The V gene lost 1 base and the J gene lost 9 bases, with 13 bases spanning the gap. Germline lookup yields CDR1 SGHTA and CDR2 FQGTGA. The CDR3 sequence: CASSLRGVSGSPLHF. For the CDR3, the DNA is TGTGCCAGCAGCTTAAGGGGGGTGAGCGGTTCACCCCTCCACTTT.

This clone was seen more than once but under ten times. The rearrangement uses TRBV27 and TRBJ2-1; D gene unclear. The CDR3 has 14 amino acids. V dropped 3 bases and J dropped 3 bases, with 9 bases sitting between them. Germline CDR1 reads MNHEY; CDR2 reads SMNVEV (reference sequence). DNA of the CDR3: TGTGCCAGCAGTTTCCAAGGCTTCTACAATGAGCAGTTCTTC. The encoded protein is CASSFQGFYNEQFF.

This rearrangement joins TRBV11-3 to TRBJ1-1; weak D call: TRBD1 (6 bases). CDR3 length: 15 residues. V lost 1 base and J 5 bases, leaving 14 bases between the germline ends. Germline V lookup: CDR1 SGHNT, CDR2 YENEEA. The CDR3 region has the DNA TGTGCCAGCAGCTTAGGAACAGGGATTATGACTGAAGCTTTCTTT. It specifies CASSLGTGIMTEAFF.

This chain uses TRBV4-1 with TRBJ1-1; 11 nucleotides align to TRBD1. V shed 4 bases, J shed 0 bases, and the junction held 7 bases outside the gene matches. The CDR3 consists of 17 residues. CDR1 and CDR2 from the germline V gene are MGHRA and YSYEKL. CDR3 coding DNA: TGCGCCAGCAGCCCGAGGACAGGGGGCGTTCTGAACACTGAAGCTTTCTTT. This gives the protein CASSPRTGGVLNTEAFF.

CDR3 amino acids: CASSLGPKRGSSYNEQFF. The CDR3 DNA reads as TGTGCCAGCAGTTTGGGGCCCAAACGCGGGAGCTCCTACAATGAGCAGTTCTTC. This chain uses TRBV28 with TRBJ2-1, with 7 bases lining up with TRBD2. The J segment lost 0 bases and the V segment lost 3 bases, leaving 11 bases of the junction unmatched. The CDR3 spans 18 residues. Germline V CDR1 and CDR2: MDHEN, SYDVKM.

J is TRBJ2-5 and V is TRBV18; D is possibly TRBD1 (5 bases). The V gene lost 3 bases and the J gene lost 1 base, with 12 bases spanning the gap. CDR1 is KGHSH, CDR2 LQKENI, per germline. This CDR3 has 15 residues. The CDR3 here is CASSPRQRGQETQYF. The CDR3 region has the DNA TGTGCCAGCTCACCCAGGCAAAGGGGCCAAGAGACCCAGTACTTC.

The chain joins TRBV27 to TRBJ2-1, with D possibly TRBD1 on 6 matching bases. This CDR3 is built from 13 residues. V lost 6 bases and J lost 7, with 13 bases in between. Germline values: CDR1 MNHEY, CDR2 SMNVEV (reference sequence). Written as DNA, the CDR3 is TGTGCCAGCAGCTTACAGGGCAGGAATGAGCAGTTCTTC. Residues: CASSLQGRNEQFF.

The CDR3 nucleotides are TGTGCCTGGAGCGGCGGGAGCAATGAGCAGTTCTTC. Encoded protein: CAWSGGSNEQFF. The chain uses TRBV30 and TRBJ2-1; 7 nucleotides line up with TRBD2. The germline V gene encodes CDR1 GTSNPN and CDR2 SVGIG (reference sequence). V gave up 3 bases and J gave up 6 bases; unmatched junction bases: 2. The CDR3 loop spans 12 amino acids. The variable domain in full, completed from reference TRBV30 and TRBJ2-1, reads SQTIHQWPATLVQPVGSPLSLECTVEGTSNPNLYWYRQAAGRGLQLLFYSVGIGQISSEVPQNLSASRPQDRQFILSSKKLLLSDSGFYLCAWSGGSNEQFFGPGTRLTVL.

The gene calls are TRBV6-5 and TRBJ1-1, with a possible D match to TRBD1 (5 bases). CDR1 MNHEY and CDR2 SVGAGI come from the germline V gene. The CDR3 runs 15 residues. V lost 2 bases and J lost 2, with 12 bases in between. The CDR3 spells CASSYQGPYNTEAFF. CDR3 in DNA: TGTGCCAGCAGTTACCAGGGTCCTTATAACACTGAAGCTTTCTTT.

V usage is TRBV7-2 and J usage is TRBJ2-2; D not certain. This CDR3 is 14 amino acids long. CDR1 and CDR2 from the germline V gene are SGHTA and FQGNSA. Trimming stripped 0 bases from V and 1 base from J, with 3 bases between. Written as DNA, the CDR3 is TGTGCCAGCAGCTTAGCGGTGAACACCGGGGAGCTGTTTTTT. Translated: CASSLAVNTGELFF.

In the case of this clone: Given a much more abundant clone one base away, this may be a read error. The sample contains more than one DNA sequence encoding this CDR3. The genes are TRBV27 and TRBJ1-2; D is undetermined. V lost 2 bases, J lost 0 bases, and 4 bases lay in between. CDR3 length: 13 residues. CDR1 is MNHEY, CDR2 SMNVEV, per germline (reference sequence). CDR3 nucleotide sequence: TGTGCCAGCAGTTTAACAGCTAACTATGGCTACACCTTC. It encodes CASSLTANYGYTF.

This chain uses TRBV4-1 with TRBJ2-1, with 7 bases identical to TRBD2. The CDR3 loop spans 17 amino acids. Germline loops: CDR1 MGHRA, CDR2 YSYEKL. The J segment lost 3 bases and the V segment lost 1 base, leaving 9 bases of the junction unmatched. The CDR3 protein is CASSQGGLGLSYNEQFF. The CDR3 DNA follows: TGCGCCAGCAGCCAAGGTGGACTAGGCCTTAGCTACAATGAGCAGTTCTTC.

The genes are TRBV30 and TRBJ1-6; TRBD1 agrees at 12 bases. V was clipped by 1 base and J by 13 bases; unmatched bases: 5. Germline V gene data show CDR1 as GTSNPN and CDR2 as SVGIG (reference sequence). CDR3 length equals 14 residues. The chain's CDR3 is CAWSGGQGALPLHF. In DNA form, the CDR3 reads TGTGCCTGGAGTGGGGGACAGGGGGCGCTTCCCCTCCACTTT. The whole variable domain, filled in from reference TRBV30 and TRBJ1-6, reads SQTIHQWPATLVQPVGSPLSLECTVEGTSNPNLYWYRQAAGRGLQLLFYSVGIGQISSEVPQNLSASRPQDRQFILSSKKLLLSDSGFYLCAWSGGQGALPLHFGNGTRLTVT.

This chain joins TRBV2 and TRBJ2-7; TRBD1 matches 9 bases. CDR3 length: 15 residues. Germline CDR1 SNHLY, CDR2 FYNNEI. V was pared by 3 bases and J by 6 bases, with 9 bases of the junction left unmatched. In nucleotides, the CDR3 is TGTGCCAGCAGTGACGCACAGGGGGCGGGTATCGAGCAGTACTTC. Its translation: CASSDAQGAGIEQYF.

In DNA form, the CDR3 reads TGTGCCAGCAGTGACGGGACTAGCGGGACAGATACGCAGTATTTT. Translation: CASSDGTSGTDTQYF. This sequence joins TRBV6-4 and TRBJ2-3; 12 bases are shared with TRBD2. This CDR3 contains 15 residues. The germline V gene encodes CDR1 MRHNA and CDR2 SNTAGT. The trim removed 2 bases at V and 3 bases at J, leaving 0 bases unmatched.